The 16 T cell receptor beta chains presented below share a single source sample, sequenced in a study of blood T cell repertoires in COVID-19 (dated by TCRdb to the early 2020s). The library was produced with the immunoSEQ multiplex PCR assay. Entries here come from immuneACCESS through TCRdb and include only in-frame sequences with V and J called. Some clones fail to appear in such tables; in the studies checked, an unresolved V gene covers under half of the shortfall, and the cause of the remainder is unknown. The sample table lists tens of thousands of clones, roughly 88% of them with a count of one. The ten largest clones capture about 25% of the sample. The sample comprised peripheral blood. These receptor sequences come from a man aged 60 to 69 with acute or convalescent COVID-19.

CDR3 DNA: TGTGCCAGCAGCATCCTAGGGACAGGGGGGCACACTGAAGCTTTCTTT. It codes for CASSILGTGGHTEAFF. The chain combines TRBV28 with TRBJ1-1; 11 nucleotides line up with TRBD1. This CDR3 comprises 16 residues. V was pared by 6 bases and J by 3 bases, with 9 bases of the junction left unmatched. Germline loops: CDR1 MDHEN, CDR2 SYDVKM.

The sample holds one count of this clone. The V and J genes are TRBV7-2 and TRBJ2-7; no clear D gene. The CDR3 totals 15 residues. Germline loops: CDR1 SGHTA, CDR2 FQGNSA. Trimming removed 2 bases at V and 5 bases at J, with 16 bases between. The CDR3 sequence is CASSLSLVSQDEQYF. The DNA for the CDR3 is TGTGCCAGCAGCTTAAGTCTCGTCTCTCAGGACGAGCAGTACTTC.

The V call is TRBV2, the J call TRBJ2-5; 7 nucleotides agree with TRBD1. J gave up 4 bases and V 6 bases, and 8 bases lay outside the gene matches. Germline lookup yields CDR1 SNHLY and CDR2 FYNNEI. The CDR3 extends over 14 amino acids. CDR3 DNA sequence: TGTGCCAGCAGAGGGGGCGCTTACCGAGAGACCCAGTACTTC. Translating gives CASRGGAYRETQYF. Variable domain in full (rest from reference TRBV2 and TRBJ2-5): EPEVTQTPSHQVTQMGQEVILRCVPISNHLYFYWYRQILGQKVEFLVSFYNNEISEKSEIFDDQFSVERPDGSNFTLKIRSTKLEDSAMYFCASRGGAYRETQYFGPGTRLLVL.

The DNA of the CDR3 is TGTGCCAGCAGCTCGACTAGCGGGACCACCGGGGAGCTGTTTTTT. Encoded protein: CASSSTSGTTGELFF. The rearrangement uses TRBV5-4 and TRBJ2-2, with TRBD2 matching 11 bases. This CDR3 comprises 15 residues. V lost 3 bases to trimming and J lost 4 bases; unmatched junction nucleotides: 2. From germline, CDR1 is SGHNT and CDR2 YYREEE (reference sequence).

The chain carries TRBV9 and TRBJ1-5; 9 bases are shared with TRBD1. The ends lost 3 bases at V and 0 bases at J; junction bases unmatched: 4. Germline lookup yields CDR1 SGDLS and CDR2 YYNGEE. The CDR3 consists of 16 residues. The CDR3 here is CASSAGTGNSNQPQHF. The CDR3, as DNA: TGTGCCAGCAGCGCAGGGACAGGGAATAGCAATCAGCCCCAGCATTTT. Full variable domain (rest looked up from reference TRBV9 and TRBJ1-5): DSGVTQTPKHLITATGQRVTLRCSPRSGDLSVYWYQQSLDQGLQFLIQYYNGEERAKGNILERFSAQQFPDLHSELNLSSLELGDSALYFCASSAGTGNSNQPQHFGDGTRLSIL.

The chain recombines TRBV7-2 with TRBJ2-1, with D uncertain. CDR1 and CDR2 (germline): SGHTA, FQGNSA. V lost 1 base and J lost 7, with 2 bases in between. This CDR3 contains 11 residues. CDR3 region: CASSLVNEQFF. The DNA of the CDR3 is TGTGCCAGCAGCTTAGTAAATGAGCAGTTCTTC. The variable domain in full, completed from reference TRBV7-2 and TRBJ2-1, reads GAGVSQSPSNKVTEKGKDVELRCDPISGHTALYWYRQSLGQGLEFLIYFQGNSAPDKSGLPSDRFSAERTGGSVSTLTIQRTQQEDSAVYLCASSLVNEQFFGPGTRLTVL.

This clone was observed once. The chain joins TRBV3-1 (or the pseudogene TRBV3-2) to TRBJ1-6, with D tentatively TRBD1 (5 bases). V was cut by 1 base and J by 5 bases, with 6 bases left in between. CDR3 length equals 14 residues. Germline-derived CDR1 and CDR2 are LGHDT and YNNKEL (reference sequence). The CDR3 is CASSQVGDNSPLHF. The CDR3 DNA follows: TGTGCCAGCAGCCAAGTAGGGGATAATTCACCCCTCCACTTT.

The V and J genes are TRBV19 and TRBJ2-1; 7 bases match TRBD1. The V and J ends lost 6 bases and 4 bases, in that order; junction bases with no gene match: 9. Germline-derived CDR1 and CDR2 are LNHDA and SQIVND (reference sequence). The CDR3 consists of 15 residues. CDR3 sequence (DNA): TGTGCCAGTAGCCCCGACAGGGCGAAGTACAATGAGCAGTTCTTC. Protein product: CASSPDRAKYNEQFF.

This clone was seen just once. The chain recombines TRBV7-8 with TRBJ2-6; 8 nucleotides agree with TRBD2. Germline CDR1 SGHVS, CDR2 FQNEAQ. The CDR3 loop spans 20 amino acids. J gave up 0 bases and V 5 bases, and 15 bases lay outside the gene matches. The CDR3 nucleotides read TGTGCCAGCAGCCCGCGTAGGGCGGGGGGACCCGACTCTGGGGCCAACGTCCTGACTTTC. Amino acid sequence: CASSPRRAGGPDSGANVLTF.

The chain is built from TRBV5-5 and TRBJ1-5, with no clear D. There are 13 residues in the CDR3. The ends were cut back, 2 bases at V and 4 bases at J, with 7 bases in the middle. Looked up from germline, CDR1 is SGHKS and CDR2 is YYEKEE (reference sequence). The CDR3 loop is CASSFGGNQPQHF. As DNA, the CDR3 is TGTGCCAGCAGCTTTGGAGGAAATCAGCCCCAGCATTTT.

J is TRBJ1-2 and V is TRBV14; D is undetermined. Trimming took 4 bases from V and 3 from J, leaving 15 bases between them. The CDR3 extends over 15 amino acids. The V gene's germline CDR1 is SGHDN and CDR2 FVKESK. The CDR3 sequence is CASSPTSRVDYGYTF. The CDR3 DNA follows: TGTGCCAGCAGCCCTACTTCACGGGTAGACTATGGCTACACCTTC.

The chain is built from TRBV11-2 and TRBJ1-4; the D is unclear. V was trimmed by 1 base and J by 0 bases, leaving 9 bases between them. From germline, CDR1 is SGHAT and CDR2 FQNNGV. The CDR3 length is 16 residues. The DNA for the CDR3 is TGTGCCAGCAGCTTAGCAGTTGCTGCAACTAATGAAAAACTGTTTTTT. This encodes CASSLAVAATNEKLFF.

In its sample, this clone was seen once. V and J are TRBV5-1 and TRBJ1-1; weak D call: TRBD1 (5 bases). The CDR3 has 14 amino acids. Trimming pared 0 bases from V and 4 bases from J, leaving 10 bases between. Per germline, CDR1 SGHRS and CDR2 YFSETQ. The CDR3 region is CASSLGGLVTEAFF. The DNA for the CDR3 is TGCGCCAGCAGCTTGGGGGGCCTGGTCACTGAAGCTTTCTTT.

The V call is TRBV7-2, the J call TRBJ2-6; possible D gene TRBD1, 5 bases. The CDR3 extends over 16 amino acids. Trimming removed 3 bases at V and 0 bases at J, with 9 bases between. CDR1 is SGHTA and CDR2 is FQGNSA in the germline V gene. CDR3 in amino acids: CASSFRDLSGANVLTF. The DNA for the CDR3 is TGTGCCAGCAGCTTCAGGGATCTCTCTGGGGCCAACGTCCTGACTTTC.

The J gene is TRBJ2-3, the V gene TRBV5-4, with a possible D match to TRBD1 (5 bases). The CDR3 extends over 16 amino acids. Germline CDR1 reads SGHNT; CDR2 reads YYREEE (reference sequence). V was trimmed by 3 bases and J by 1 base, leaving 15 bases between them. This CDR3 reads CASSSQEGVGTDTQYF. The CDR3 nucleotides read TGTGCCAGCAGCTCGCAGGAAGGGGTAGGCACAGATACGCAGTATTTT.

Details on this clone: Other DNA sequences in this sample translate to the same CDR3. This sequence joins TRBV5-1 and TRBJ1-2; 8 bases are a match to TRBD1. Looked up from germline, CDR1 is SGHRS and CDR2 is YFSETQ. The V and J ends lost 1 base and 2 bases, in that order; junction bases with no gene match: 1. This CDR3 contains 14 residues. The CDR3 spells CASSLTGGNYGYTF. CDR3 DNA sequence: TGCGCCAGCAGCTTGACAGGGGGGAACTATGGCTACACCTTC.